This T cell receptor beta chain was recovered during a study of T cell changes during pregnancy in multiple sclerosis. Data came from immunoSEQ multiplex PCR; TCRdb stores just in-frame clones and leaves some out. Among 90,000 or so clones listed, 94% were seen once. The CDR3 consists of 15 residues. Trimming cost V 4 bases and J 8 bases; bases outside gene matches: 7. From germline, CDR1 is SGHDT and CDR2 YYEEEE. The clonotype originates from a female donor in good health, enrolled as a control in a pregnancy study. The source material was peripheral blood, sampled after pregnancy. V gene TRBV5-6 combines with J gene TRBJ2-1; 12 nucleotides align to TRBD1. For the CDR3, the DNA is TGTGCCAGCAGCGCTACCGGGACAGGGGGCGATGAGCAGTTCTTC. It specifies CASSATGTGGDEQFF.